This T cell receptor beta chain was sequenced during a study of CD8 T cells in ankylosing spondylitis. Study-wide results and limits: As reported, disease-linked clones showed significant enrichment in matched ankylosing spondylitis synovial fluid. There was a TCR beta motif, made of several highly homologous variants, that appeared characteristic of ankylosing spondylitis blood. Reactive arthritis synovial fluid and blood previously showed some of these motif variants. Disease-associated clonotypes exhibited CD8+ identity and were relatively infrequent in peripheral blood.

To note about this clonotype: What it recognizes is unknown.

The ends were cut back, 4 bases at V and 0 bases at J, with 11 bases in the middle. This CDR3 spans 14 amino acids. Germline V gene lookup returns CDR1 SQVTM and CDR2 ANQGSEA. The TCR beta libraries were generated through quantitative 5'-RACE incorporating molecular barcodes. TCRdb reprocessed the 5' RACE reads with MiXCR, giving one entry per CDR3 protein. This sample has about 800,000 distinct CDR3 sequences, with approximately 12% found just once. The chain carries TRBV29-1 and TRBJ2-3; no firm D call. The origin of this receptor is a male donor with ankylosing spondylitis. Sequencing used blood, either unsorted or a sorted T cell fraction (not recorded which). The DNA for the CDR3 is TGCAGCGTTGTATCTAGGTCTAGCACAGATACGCAGTATTTT. Residues: CSVVSRSSTDTQYF.